The 9 T cell receptor beta chains below come from one sample, sequenced in a study of cytotoxic CD8 clonotypes in ibrutinib-treated CLL. Clones were sequenced by immunoSEQ multiplex PCR, and TCRdb holds only the in-frame ones, with some missing. The sample lists approximately 130,000 clones, roughly 80% occurring once. The sample in question was PBMCs, obtained after 24 months of ibrutinib treatment. Receptors originate from a human donor with chronic lymphocytic leukemia.

This clone has only one observation. The rearrangement links TRBV27 to TRBJ2-7, with TRBD2 matching 8 bases. The CDR3 is 15 residues long. The germline gives CDR1 MNHEY, CDR2 SMNVEV (reference sequence). V shed 0 bases and J 5 bases; nucleotides not matched to a gene: 6. The CDR3: CASSLSAGGRHEQYF. The CDR3 bases are TGTGCCAGCAGTTTATCTGCGGGGGGACGACACGAGCAGTACTTC.

The V gene is TRBV6-5, the J gene TRBJ1-2, with D possibly matching TRBD1 (6 bases). CDR1 MNHEY and CDR2 SVGAGI come from the germline V gene. The CDR3 loop spans 11 amino acids. Trimming stripped 10 bases from V and 4 bases from J, with 10 bases between. Written as DNA, the CDR3 is TGTGCCACCTCGGACAGCTATGGCTACACCTTC. As protein: CATSDSYGYTF.

The V and J genes are TRBV9 and TRBJ1-2; D perhaps matches TRBD1 (5 bases). The CDR3 consists of 16 residues. The ends were cut back, 4 bases at V and 0 bases at J, with 16 bases in the middle. The V gene's germline CDR1 is SGDLS and CDR2 YYNGEE. The CDR3 bases are TGTGCCAGCAGCAGCAAGGGACGCAACACTAACTATGGCTACACCTTC. It translates to CASSSKGRNTNYGYTF.

This clone has a handful of counts. The DNA of the CDR3 is TGTGCCAGTAGTACAGGGTGGAACACCGGGGAGCTGTTTTTT. Translating it yields CASSTGWNTGELFF. V gene TRBV19 combines with J gene TRBJ2-2; TRBD1 is a possible D gene (5 bases). CDR1 is LNHDA, CDR2 SQIVND, per germline (reference sequence). The CDR3 is made up of 14 amino acids. V lost 4 bases, J lost 1 base, and 7 bases lay in between. Full variable domain (outside the CDR3, taken from reference TRBV19 and TRBJ2-2): DGGITQSPKYLFRKEGQNVTLSCEQNLNHDAMYWYRQDPGQGLRLIYYSQIVNDFQKGDIAEGYSVSREKKESFPLTVTSAQKNPTAFYLCASSTGWNTGELFFGEGSRLTVL.

The chain recombines TRBV6-5 with TRBJ2-7; no clear D. Trimming stripped 0 bases from V and 0 bases from J, with 12 bases between. The CDR3 has 16 residues. Per germline, CDR1 MNHEY and CDR2 SVGAGI. CDR3 DNA: TGTGCCAGCAGTTACTCGAGGACGGCATCCTCCTACGAGCAGTACTTC. The encoded protein is CASSYSRTASSYEQYF.

This clone was seen a handful of times. CDR3 in DNA: TGTGCCATCAGTGAGCCGACAGGGGGCGAGCGGGAGACCCAGTACTTC. This gives the protein CAISEPTGGERETQYF. The chain links TRBV10-3 to TRBJ2-5, with 10 bases identical to TRBD1. The CDR3 totals 16 residues. The germline gives CDR1 ENHRY, CDR2 SYGVKD. After removal of 2 bases from V and 5 bases from J, the junction contained 8 bases not matched to a gene.

The V and J genes are TRBV28 and TRBJ1-1, with D unclear. The CDR3 sequence is 14 residues long. Germline CDR1 MDHEN, CDR2 SYDVKM. V was cut by 1 base and J by 5 bases, with 11 bases left in between. CDR3 DNA: TGTGCCAGCAGTTTATCCCCACAATGGACTGAAGCTTTCTTT. It codes for CASSLSPQWTEAFF.

The chain links TRBV7-2 to TRBJ2-3, with TRBD1 matching over 7 bases. In germline, CDR1 is SGHTA, CDR2 FQGNSA. CDR3 length: 16 residues. The V gene end was trimmed by 5 bases and the J gene end by 1 base; junction bases not matched to a gene: 9. The DNA for the CDR3 is TGTGCCAGCAGCAGCAAGAGGGGGCCGGGCACAGATACGCAGTATTTT. Encoded protein: CASSSKRGPGTDTQYF.

This chain uses TRBV27 with TRBJ1-1; a possible D gene is TRBD1 (6 bases). V shed 4 bases and J shed 10 bases, with 19 bases lying between them. The CDR3 has 14 amino acids. Germline CDR1 and CDR2: MNHEY and SMNVEV (reference sequence). Here the CDR3 DNA reads TGTGCCAGCAGTTACAACCGGGACAAATTGTTAGCTTTCTTT. Protein sequence: CASSYNRDKLLAFF.